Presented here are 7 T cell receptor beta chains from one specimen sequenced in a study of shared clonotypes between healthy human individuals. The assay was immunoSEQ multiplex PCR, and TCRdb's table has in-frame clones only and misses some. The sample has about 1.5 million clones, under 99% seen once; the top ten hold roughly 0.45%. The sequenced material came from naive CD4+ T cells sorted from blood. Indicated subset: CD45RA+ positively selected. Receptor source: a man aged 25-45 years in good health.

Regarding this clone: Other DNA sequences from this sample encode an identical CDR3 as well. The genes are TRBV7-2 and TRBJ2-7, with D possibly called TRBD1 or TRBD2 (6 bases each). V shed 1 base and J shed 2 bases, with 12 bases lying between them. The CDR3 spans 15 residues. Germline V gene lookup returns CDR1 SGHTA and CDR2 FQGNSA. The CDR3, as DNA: TGTGCCAGCAGCTTAGTAGGGGGACTTACCTACGAGCAGTACTTC. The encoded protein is CASSLVGGLTYEQYF.

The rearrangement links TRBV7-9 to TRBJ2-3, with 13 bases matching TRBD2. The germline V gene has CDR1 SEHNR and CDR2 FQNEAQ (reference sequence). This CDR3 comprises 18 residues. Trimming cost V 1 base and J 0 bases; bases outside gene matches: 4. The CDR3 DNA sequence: TGTGCCAGCAGCTTAGGGGGGACTAGCGGGATAAGCACAGATACGCAGTATTTT. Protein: CASSLGGTSGISTDTQYF.

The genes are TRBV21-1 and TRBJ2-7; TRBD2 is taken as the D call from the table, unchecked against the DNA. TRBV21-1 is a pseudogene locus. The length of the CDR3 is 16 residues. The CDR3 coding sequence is TGTGCCAGCAGCTTCCGAACACGACTAGCTGGCTACGAGCAGTACTTC. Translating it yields CASSFRTRLAGYEQYF.

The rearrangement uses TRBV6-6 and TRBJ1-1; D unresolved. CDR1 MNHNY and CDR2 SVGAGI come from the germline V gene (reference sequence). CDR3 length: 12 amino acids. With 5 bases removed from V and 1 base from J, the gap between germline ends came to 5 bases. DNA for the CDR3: TGTGCCAGCAGTCGTCGGAACACTGAAGCTTTCTTT. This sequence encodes CASSRRNTEAFF.

The CDR3 bases are TGTGCCAGCTCGACCTCCGGGACAGGGACGCACGAGCAGTACTTC. It is translated as CASSTSGTGTHEQYF. The chain combines TRBV18 with TRBJ2-7; TRBD1 matches at 9 bases. The J segment lost 5 bases and the V segment lost 6 bases, leaving 11 bases of the junction unmatched. The CDR3 is made up of 15 amino acids. CDR1 and CDR2 (germline): KGHSH, LQKENI.

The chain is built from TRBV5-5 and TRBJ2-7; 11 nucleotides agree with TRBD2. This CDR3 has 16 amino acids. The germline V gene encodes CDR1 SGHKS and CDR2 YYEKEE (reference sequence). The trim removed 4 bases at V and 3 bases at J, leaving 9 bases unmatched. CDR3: CASSGLAGGVGYEQYF. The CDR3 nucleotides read TGTGCCAGCAGCGGGCTAGCGGGAGGCGTCGGCTACGAGCAGTACTTC.

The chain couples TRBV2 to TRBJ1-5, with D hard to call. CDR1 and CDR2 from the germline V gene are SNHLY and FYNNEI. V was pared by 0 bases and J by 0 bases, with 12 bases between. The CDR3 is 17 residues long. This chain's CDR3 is CASSEALHGSSNQPQHF. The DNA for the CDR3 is TGTGCCAGCAGTGAAGCGCTTCACGGGAGTAGCAATCAGCCCCAGCATTTT. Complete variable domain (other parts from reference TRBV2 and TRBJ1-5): EPEVTQTPSHQVTQMGQEVILRCVPISNHLYFYWYRQILGQKVEFLVSFYNNEISEKSEIFDDQFSVERPDGSNFTLKIRSTKLEDSAMYFCASSEALHGSSNQPQHFGDGTRLSIL.